Following are 32 T cell receptor beta chains from one sample sequenced in a study of response to subunit inactivated influenza vaccine. In TCRdb, the RT-PCR reads were re-called with MiXCR into one record per CDR3 protein. The sample shows about 650,000 distinct CDR3 sequences, more than 15% of them seen only once. The sequenced sample was PBMCs from blood, obtained 12 days after vaccination. The receptors stem from a man between 45 and 60 years old who received an inactivated influenza vaccine.

This sequence joins TRBV7-2 and TRBJ2-5; TRBD1 matches 11 bases. The CDR3 covers 16 residues. In germline, CDR1 is SGHTA, CDR2 FQGNSA. V shed 1 base, J shed 5 bases, and the junction held 6 bases outside the gene matches. The CDR3 DNA reads TGTGCCAGCAGCTTAGTGGCGGACAGGGGGCGGGAGACCCAGTACTTC. Its translation is CASSLVADRGRETQYF.

The chain links TRBV6-5 to TRBJ2-3, with TRBD2 matching over 10 bases. The V gene's germline CDR1 is MNHEY and CDR2 SVGAGI. This CDR3 is 16 amino acids long. J lost 4 bases, V lost 4 bases, and 8 bases had no gene match. CDR3 sequence: CASSSGGLAGADTQYF. Written as DNA, the CDR3 is TGTGCCAGCAGTTCTGGCGGTCTAGCGGGGGCAGATACGCAGTATTTT.

This clonotype turned up a few times. The chain recombines TRBV6-5 with TRBJ2-7; possible D gene TRBD1, 6 bases. This CDR3 has 14 amino acids. V lost 2 bases and J lost 3, with 11 bases in between. Germline V CDR1 and CDR2: MNHEY, SVGAGI. In nucleotides, the CDR3 is TGTGCCAGCAGTTACGGGCAGGGGCACTACGAGCAGTACTTC. This codes for CASSYGQGHYEQYF.

This clonotype appeared a few times. The chain joins TRBV9 to TRBJ2-5; D might be TRBD2 (5 bases). The germline V gene has CDR1 SGDLS and CDR2 YYNGEE. V was clipped by 9 bases and J by 5 bases, with 17 bases between them. The CDR3 extends over 13 amino acids. CDR3 loop: CAIARPGKETQYF. In DNA form, the CDR3 reads TGTGCCATCGCACGACCGGGGAAGGAGACCCAGTACTTC.

The V gene is TRBV29-1, the J gene TRBJ2-1, with TRBD2 matching 8 bases. Unmatched junction bases numbered 1, after V lost 4 bases and J lost 5 bases. The CDR3 extends over 12 amino acids. Germline V gene sequence: CDR1 SQVTM, CDR2 ANQGSEA. CDR3 amino acids: CSVGREDNEQFF. The DNA of the CDR3 is TGCAGCGTTGGGCGGGAGGACAATGAGCAGTTCTTC.

This clonotype was picked up a small number of times. The J gene is TRBJ2-1, the V gene TRBV5-5; D gene unclear. CDR3 size: 15 residues. Germline values: CDR1 SGHKS, CDR2 YYEKEE (reference sequence). V lost 0 bases, J lost 4 bases, and 11 bases lay in between. For the CDR3, the DNA is TGTGCCAGCAGCTTGGGTTGGCAGACGTACAATGAGCAGTTCTTC. Translation: CASSLGWQTYNEQFF.

The chain combines TRBV12-3 or TRBV12-4 with TRBJ1-1, with 9 bases aligning to TRBD1. This CDR3 spans 18 amino acids. V shed 1 base and J 4 bases; nucleotides not matched to a gene: 13. CDR3 nucleotide sequence: TGTGCCAGCAGTTTAGGGGTCACAGGGGGCTTGTACCGCACTGAAGCTTTCTTT. Protein sequence: CASSLGVTGGLYRTEAFF.

A few counts support this clonotype. Here the CDR3 reads CAISVPGTAPEAFF. The DNA for the CDR3 is TGTGCCATCAGTGTACCGGGGACGGCCCCTGAAGCTTTCTTT. The chain recombines TRBV10-3 with TRBJ1-1, with a possible D match to TRBD1 (5 bases). CDR1 ENHRY and CDR2 SYGVKD come from the germline V gene. The CDR3 is 14 residues long. Trimming stripped 4 bases from V and 6 bases from J, with 15 bases between.

This clonotype came up a few times. V usage is TRBV6-1 and J usage is TRBJ1-2, with TRBD1 as a possible D gene (5 bases). Trimming took off 6 bases at V and 4 bases at J, with 15 bases between the two ends. Per germline, CDR1 MNHNS and CDR2 SASEGT. The CDR3 loop spans 14 amino acids. The CDR3 protein is CASRPGLTLYGYTF. For the CDR3, the DNA is TGTGCCAGCAGGCCGGGACTGACCCTCTATGGCTACACCTTC.

This clonotype was seen more than once but under ten times. The chain combines TRBV15 with TRBJ2-3, with D unresolved. Germline V gene lookup returns CDR1 LNHNV and CDR2 YYDKDF (reference sequence). CDR3 length equals 16 residues. V gave up 8 bases and J gave up 1 base, with 19 bases separating them. The CDR3 sequence: CATAREQAGGTDTQYF. CDR3 coding DNA: TGTGCCACCGCAAGAGAACAAGCAGGTGGCACAGATACGCAGTATTTT.

This clonotype came up a few times. This sequence joins TRBV3-1 and TRBJ1-1; a weak D match, TRBD1 (5 bases). Germline V lookup: CDR1 LGHDT, CDR2 YNNKEL (reference sequence). Trimming left V 1 base short and J 8 bases short, with 11 bases between. The CDR3 spans 13 residues. Here the CDR3 DNA reads TGTGCCAGCAGCCAAGCAGCCAGGGAGGAAGCTTTCTTT. Protein product: CASSQAAREEAFF. Combining the CDR3 with reference TRBV3-1 and TRBJ1-1 gives the whole variable domain DTAVSQTPKYLVTQMGNDKSIKCEQNLGHDTMYWYKQDSKKFLKIMFSYNNKELIINETVPNRFSPKSPDKAHLNLHINSLELGDSAVYFCASSQAAREEAFFGQGTRLTVV.

This chain links TRBV7-2 with TRBJ2-1, with 11 bases lining up with TRBD2. This CDR3 region has 15 residues. The junction had 7 bases not matched to a gene; V was cut back by 4 bases and J by 8 bases. Germline CDR1 SGHTA, CDR2 FQGNSA. CDR3 in amino acids: CASSSLAGGPYEQFF. CDR3 in DNA: TGTGCCAGCAGCTCGTTAGCGGGGGGGCCCTATGAGCAGTTCTTC.

The chain has TRBV7-2 and TRBJ2-7; D is uncertain. Trimming shortened V by 1 base and J by 4 bases, and 11 bases separated the two germline ends. Germline V gives CDR1 SGHTA, CDR2 FQGNSA. There are 14 residues in the CDR3. CDR3 nucleotide sequence: TGTGCCAGCAGCTTAGGATCTATGGTGTACGAGCAGTACTTC. It yields the protein CASSLGSMVYEQYF.

This clonotype turned up a few times. The chain links TRBV28 to TRBJ1-1, with no clear D. V lost 5 bases to trimming and J lost 4 bases, with 11 bases between them. Looked up from germline, CDR1 is MDHEN and CDR2 is SYDVKM. This CDR3 spans 13 amino acids. DNA of the CDR3: TGTGCCAGCAGTCCCAGGACTGCCACTGAAGCTTTCTTT. As protein: CASSPRTATEAFF.

This clonotype appeared a few times. The V call is TRBV28, the J call TRBJ2-5; unclear D gene. The V and J ends lost 4 bases and 5 bases respectively, with 20 bases between them. Germline V gene sequence: CDR1 MDHEN, CDR2 SYDVKM. The length of the CDR3 is 16 residues. The CDR3 region is CASSSPRARTRETQYF. The CDR3 nucleotides are TGTGCCAGCAGTTCCCCTCGGGCCAGGACGAGGGAGACCCAGTACTTC.

The chain is built from TRBV7-2 and TRBJ1-2; 7 bases match TRBD1. This CDR3 is built from 13 residues. Germline V gene lookup returns CDR1 SGHTA and CDR2 FQGNSA. The ends lost 8 bases at V and 4 bases at J; junction bases unmatched: 7. The CDR3 DNA follows: TGTGCCAGCTTAGGGACAGCCTCCTATGGCTACACCTTC. Protein sequence: CASLGTASYGYTF.

This clonotype was detected only a few times. The chain joins TRBV20-1 to TRBJ2-2; 7 nucleotides match TRBD2. Germline-derived CDR1 and CDR2 are DFQATT and SNEGSKA (reference sequence). The J segment lost 5 bases and the V segment lost 5 bases, leaving 8 bases of the junction unmatched. CDR3 length: 14 residues. CDR3 coding DNA: TGCAGTGCTGCGGGCGGGAGTGGTACCGGGGAGCTGTTTTTT. Translated: CSAAGGSGTGELFF.

The CDR3: CASRGESTDTQYF. The CDR3 coding sequence is TGTGCCAGCAGGGGAGAGAGCACAGATACGCAGTATTTT. The V call is TRBV6-4, the J call TRBJ2-3; maybe TRBD2 (5 bases). The V gene lost 6 bases and the J gene lost 0 bases, with 7 bases spanning the gap. Germline CDR1 and CDR2: MRHNA and SNTAGT. This CDR3 spans 13 amino acids.

The chain uses TRBV4-2 and TRBJ1-2, with D hard to call. Germline assignment: CDR1 LGHNA and CDR2 YNFKEQ. This CDR3 comprises 15 residues. Trimming took 0 bases from V and 3 from J, leaving 11 bases between them. The CDR3 loop is CASSQEILDYYGYTF. The DNA for the CDR3 is TGTGCCAGCAGCCAAGAAATATTAGACTACTATGGCTACACCTTC.

Ten or more counts support this clonotype. J is TRBJ2-1 and V is TRBV10-1; TRBD2 might be the D (6 bases). Per germline, CDR1 WNHNN and CDR2 SYGVQD (reference sequence). V dropped 4 bases and J dropped 6 bases, with 19 bases sitting between them. This CDR3 region has 16 residues. The CDR3 loop reads CASSATLYTSINEQFF. CDR3 sequence (DNA): TGCGCCAGCAGTGCAACTTTATACACTAGCATCAATGAGCAGTTCTTC.

This clonotype was counted a few times. The V and J genes are TRBV18 and TRBJ2-1; tentative D call: TRBD2 (5 bases). The V end lost 4 bases, the J end lost 8 bases, and 9 bases lay between the germline ends. Germline CDR1 KGHSH, CDR2 LQKENI. CDR3 size: 12 residues. The CDR3 loop is CASSHSADEQFF. In DNA, the CDR3 is TGTGCCAGCTCACATAGCGCGGATGAGCAGTTCTTC. The full variable domain, its missing parts supplied by reference TRBV18 and TRBJ2-1, is NAGVMQNPRHLVRRRGQEARLRCSPMKGHSHVYWYRQLPEEGLKFMVYLQKENIIDESGMPKERFSAEFPKEGPSILRIQQVVRGDSAAYFCASSHSADEQFFGPGTRLTVL.

V and J are TRBV24-1 and TRBJ2-1; 11 positions match TRBD2. CDR3 length equals 16 residues. In germline, CDR1 is KGHDR, CDR2 SFDVKD. With V trimmed by 4 bases and J by 9 bases, 10 bases remained unmatched. The CDR3 loop is CATSDRGVAGGREQFF. The DNA for the CDR3 is TGTGCCACCAGTGACCGCGGGGTAGCGGGAGGGCGTGAGCAGTTCTTC.

This clonotype has a handful of counts. The chain's CDR3 is CAISESGVTGNTIYF. The CDR3 DNA reads TGTGCCATCAGTGAGTCGGGGGTAACTGGAAACACCATATATTTT. This chain joins TRBV10-3 and TRBJ1-3; D may be TRBD1 (5 bases). V was trimmed by 0 bases and J by 2 bases, leaving 8 bases between them. This CDR3 contains 15 residues. Germline CDR1 ENHRY, CDR2 SYGVKD.

A few counts support this clonotype. The J gene is TRBJ2-7, the V gene TRBV6-1, with 8 bases lining up with TRBD1. This CDR3 region has 14 residues. The ends lost 5 bases at V and 4 bases at J; junction bases unmatched: 7. Germline V gives CDR1 MNHNS, CDR2 SASEGT. The DNA of the CDR3 is TGTGCCAGCAGTCCACAGGGGGAAGTTTACGAGCAGTACTTC. Its protein is CASSPQGEVYEQYF.

The table lists this clonotype with a few counts. The chain is built from TRBV29-1 and TRBJ1-2; TRBD1 might be the D (6 bases). The CDR3 contains 10 residues. Per the germline V gene, CDR1 is SQVTM and CDR2 is ANQGSEA. V was shortened by 6 bases and J by 8 bases, with 10 bases between the two germline ends. CDR3 sequence: CSVTGRGYTF. Here the CDR3 DNA reads TGCAGCGTCACAGGGAGGGGCTACACCTTC.

The rearrangement uses TRBV7-2 and TRBJ2-5; D call uncertain. With 5 bases removed from V and 0 bases from J, the gap between germline ends came to 16 bases. Germline values: CDR1 SGHTA, CDR2 FQGNSA. This CDR3 is 16 amino acids long. CDR3 nucleotide sequence: TGTGCCAGCAGCGTCGACGGAAACATCCACCAAGAGACCCAGTACTTC. Translation: CASSVDGNIHQETQYF.

The chain carries TRBV6-5 and TRBJ2-7; D possibly corresponds to TRBD1 (5 bases). This CDR3 contains 14 residues. The V end lost 6 bases, the J end lost 4 bases, and 16 bases lay between the germline ends. Germline CDR1 and CDR2: MNHEY and SVGAGI. CDR3 nucleotide sequence: TGTGCCAGCAGACAAATGGGCAGGGCATACGAGCAGTACTTC. This gives the protein CASRQMGRAYEQYF.

This clonotype was seen many times. The genes are TRBV29-1 and TRBJ2-1; possible D gene TRBD2, 5 bases. The V gene lost 3 bases and the J gene lost 7 bases, with 19 bases spanning the gap. Looked up from germline, CDR1 is SQVTM and CDR2 is ANQGSEA. This CDR3 has 15 amino acids. The CDR3 spells CSVDYEGVFYNEQFF. The CDR3, as DNA: TGCAGCGTTGATTATGAGGGAGTTTTTTATAATGAGCAGTTCTTC.

This clonotype was counted at least ten times. The chain links TRBV7-2 to TRBJ2-7, with D possibly being TRBD1 (5 bases). Germline values: CDR1 SGHTA, CDR2 FQGNSA. The CDR3 is 13 amino acids. Deletions cut 5 bases from V and 3 bases from J, with 11 bases between. CDR3 sequence (DNA): TGTGCCAGCAGCCCACCAGGGTTCTACGAGCAGTACTTC. Its protein is CASSPPGFYEQYF.

V gene TRBV20-1 combines with J gene TRBJ2-1, with TRBD2 matching over 9 bases. This CDR3 region has 17 residues. Germline CDR1 DFQATT, CDR2 SNEGSKA (reference sequence). V was clipped by 0 bases and J by 0 bases; unmatched bases: 6. CDR3 coding DNA: TGCAGTGCTAGAGATCCGGGAGCGGGGGGCTCCTACAATGAGCAGTTCTTC. This sequence encodes CSARDPGAGGSYNEQFF.

This clonotype was found a few times. The V call is TRBV7-2, the J call TRBJ2-7; D tentatively reads TRBD1 or TRBD2 (6 bases each). The V end was cut by 2 bases, the J end by 9 bases, with 20 bases between. Germline V gene lookup returns CDR1 SGHTA and CDR2 FQGNSA. This CDR3 has 15 amino acids. The DNA for the CDR3 is TGTGCCAGCAGCTTATCCCAGGGGCTAATCGGGGGGCAGTACTTC. Protein: CASSLSQGLIGGQYF.

This clonotype has only a few counts. The chain is built from TRBV14 and TRBJ2-1, with 8 positions matching TRBD2. The CDR3 is 16 residues long. Trimming removed 5 bases from V and 2 bases from J; junction bases left unmatched: 8. Per germline, CDR1 SGHDN and CDR2 FVKESK. The CDR3 region has the DNA TGTGCCAGCAGCTCTTTACCGGGACTAGCCTACAATGAGCAGTTCTTC. Amino acid sequence: CASSSLPGLAYNEQFF.